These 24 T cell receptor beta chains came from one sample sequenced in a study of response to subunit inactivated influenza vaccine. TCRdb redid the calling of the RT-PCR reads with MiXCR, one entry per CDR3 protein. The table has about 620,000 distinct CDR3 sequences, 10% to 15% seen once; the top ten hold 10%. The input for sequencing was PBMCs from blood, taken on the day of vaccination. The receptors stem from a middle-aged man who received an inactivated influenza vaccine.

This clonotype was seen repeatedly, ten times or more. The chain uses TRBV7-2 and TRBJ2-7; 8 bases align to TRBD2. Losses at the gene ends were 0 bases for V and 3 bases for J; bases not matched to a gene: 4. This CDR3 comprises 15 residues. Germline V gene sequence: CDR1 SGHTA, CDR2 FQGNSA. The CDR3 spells CASSLAGSGNYEQYF. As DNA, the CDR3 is TGTGCCAGCAGCTTAGCTGGTAGCGGGAACTACGAGCAGTACTTC.

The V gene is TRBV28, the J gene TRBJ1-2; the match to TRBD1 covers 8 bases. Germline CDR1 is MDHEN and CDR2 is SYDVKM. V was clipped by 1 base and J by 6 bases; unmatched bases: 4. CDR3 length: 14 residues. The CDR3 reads CASSLLQGADGYTF. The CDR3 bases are TGTGCCAGCAGTTTATTGCAGGGGGCGGATGGCTACACCTTC.

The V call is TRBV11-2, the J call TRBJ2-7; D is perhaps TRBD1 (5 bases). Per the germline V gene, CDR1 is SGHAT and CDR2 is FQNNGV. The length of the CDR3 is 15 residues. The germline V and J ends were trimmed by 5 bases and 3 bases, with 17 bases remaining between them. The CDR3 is CASSAGTGSGYEQYF. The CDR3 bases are TGTGCCAGCAGCGCCGGTACAGGATCCGGCTACGAGCAGTACTTC.

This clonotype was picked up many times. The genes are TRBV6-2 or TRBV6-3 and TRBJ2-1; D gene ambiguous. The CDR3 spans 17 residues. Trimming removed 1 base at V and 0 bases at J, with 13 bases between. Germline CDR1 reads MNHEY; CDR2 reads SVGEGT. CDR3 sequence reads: CASSYLPADYSYNEQFF. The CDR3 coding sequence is TGTGCCAGCAGTTACTTACCCGCTGATTACTCCTACAATGAGCAGTTCTTC.

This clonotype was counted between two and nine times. CDR3 nucleotide sequence: TGTGCCAGCAGCTTATGGGGGGCACCCTCTGGGGCCAACGTCCTGACTTTC. Protein sequence: CASSLWGAPSGANVLTF. The rearrangement joins TRBV7-9 to TRBJ2-6; the D gene could be TRBD1 or TRBD2 (6 bases each). Per germline, CDR1 SEHNR and CDR2 FQNEAQ (reference sequence). Trimming cost V 2 bases and J 0 bases, with 11 bases left between them. The CDR3 loop spans 17 amino acids.

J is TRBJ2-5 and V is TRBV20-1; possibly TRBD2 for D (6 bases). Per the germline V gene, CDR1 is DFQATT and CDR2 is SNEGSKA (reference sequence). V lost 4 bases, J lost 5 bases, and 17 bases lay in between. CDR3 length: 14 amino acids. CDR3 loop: CSAKGTWEAETQYF. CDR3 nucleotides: TGCAGTGCTAAAGGGACTTGGGAGGCGGAGACCCAGTACTTC.

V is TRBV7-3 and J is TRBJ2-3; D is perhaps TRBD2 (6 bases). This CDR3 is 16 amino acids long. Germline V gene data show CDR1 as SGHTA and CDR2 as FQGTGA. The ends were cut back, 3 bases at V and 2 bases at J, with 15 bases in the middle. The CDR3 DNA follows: TGTGCCAGCAGCTTGTGGGGTGGGGGGACCACAGATACGCAGTATTTT. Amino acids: CASSLWGGGTTDTQYF.

The CDR3 DNA follows: TGTGCCAGCAGCTTAACGGCTAGCAAGGTCGATGAGCAGTTCTTC. It specifies CASSLTASKVDEQFF. This chain joins TRBV7-9 and TRBJ2-1; D is possibly TRBD2 (5 bases). CDR3 length: 15 amino acids. CDR1 is SEHNR and CDR2 is FQNEAQ in the germline V gene (reference sequence). V lost 2 bases and J lost 8, with 16 bases in between. The full variable domain, rest sourced from reference TRBV7-9 and TRBJ2-1, is DTGVSQNPRHKITKRGQNVTFRCDPISEHNRLYWYRQTLGQGPEFLTYFQNEAQLEKSRLLSDRFSAERPKGSFSTLEIQRTEQGDSAMYLCASSLTASKVDEQFFGPGTRLTVL.

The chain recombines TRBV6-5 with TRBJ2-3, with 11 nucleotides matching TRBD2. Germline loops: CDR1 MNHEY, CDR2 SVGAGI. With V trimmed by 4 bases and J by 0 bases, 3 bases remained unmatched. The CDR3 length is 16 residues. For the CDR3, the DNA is TGTGCCAGCAGTTCACTAGCGGGAGACAGCACAGATACGCAGTATTTT. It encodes CASSSLAGDSTDTQYF.

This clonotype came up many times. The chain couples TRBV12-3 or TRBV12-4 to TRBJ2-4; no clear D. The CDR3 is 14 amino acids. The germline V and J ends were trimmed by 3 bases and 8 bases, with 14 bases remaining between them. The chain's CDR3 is CASSLRPERDIQYF. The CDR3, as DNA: TGTGCCAGCAGTTTGAGGCCGGAAAGGGACATTCAGTACTTC.

The DNA of the CDR3 is TGTGCCATCAGTGAGTTGGAACTTCTAAACAATGAGCAGTTCTTC. Translated, it gives CAISELELLNNEQFF. The chain is built from TRBV10-3 and TRBJ2-1; D unclear. Trimming pared 1 base from V and 5 bases from J, leaving 12 bases between. The CDR3 is made up of 15 amino acids. CDR1 and CDR2 from the germline V gene are ENHRY and SYGVKD.

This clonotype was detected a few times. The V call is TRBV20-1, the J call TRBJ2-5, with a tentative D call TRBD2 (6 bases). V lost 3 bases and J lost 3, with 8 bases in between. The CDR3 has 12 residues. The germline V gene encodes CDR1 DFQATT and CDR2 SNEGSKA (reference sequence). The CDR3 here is CSARRREETQYF. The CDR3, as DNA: TGCAGTGCTAGGCGGAGGGAAGAGACCCAGTACTTC.

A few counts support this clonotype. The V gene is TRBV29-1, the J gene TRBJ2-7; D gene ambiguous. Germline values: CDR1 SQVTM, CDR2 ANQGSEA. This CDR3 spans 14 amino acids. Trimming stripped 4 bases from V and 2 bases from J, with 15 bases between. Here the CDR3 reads CSVVETNSPYEQYF. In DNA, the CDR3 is TGCAGCGTTGTGGAGACAAACTCTCCCTACGAGCAGTACTTC.

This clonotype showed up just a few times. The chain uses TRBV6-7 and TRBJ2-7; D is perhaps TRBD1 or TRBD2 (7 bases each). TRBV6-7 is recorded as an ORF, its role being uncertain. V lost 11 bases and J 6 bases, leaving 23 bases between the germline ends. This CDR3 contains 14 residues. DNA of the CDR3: TGTGCCGCTAAAACAGGGGAGGGCCTTGGCGAGCAGTACTTC. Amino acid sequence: CAAKTGEGLGEQYF.

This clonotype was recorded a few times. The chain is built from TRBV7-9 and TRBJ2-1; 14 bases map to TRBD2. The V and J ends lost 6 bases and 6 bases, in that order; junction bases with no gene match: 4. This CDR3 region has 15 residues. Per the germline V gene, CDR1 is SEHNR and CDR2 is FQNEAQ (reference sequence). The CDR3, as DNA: TGTGCCAGCAGTTGGACTAGCGGGAGGCCCAATGAGCAGTTCTTC. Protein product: CASSWTSGRPNEQFF.

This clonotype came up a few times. The CDR3: CSVPSGASSLYTF. CDR3 nucleotide sequence: TGCAGCGTTCCCTCTGGGGCCTCTTCCCTCTACACCTTC. The chain is built from TRBV29-1 and TRBJ1-2, with a weak D call TRBD1 (5 bases). This CDR3 region has 13 residues. Trimming stripped 5 bases from V and 10 bases from J, with 20 bases between. CDR1 is SQVTM, CDR2 ANQGSEA, per germline.

The CDR3 region has the DNA TGTGCCAGCAGCGTTAGTTACGGAAGCCAGGATGGCTACACCTTC. Translation: CASSVSYGSQDGYTF. The chain combines TRBV7-2 with TRBJ1-2; the D is unclear. There are 15 residues in the CDR3. Germline loops: CDR1 SGHTA, CDR2 FQGNSA. The V gene lost 5 bases and the J gene lost 6 bases, with 19 bases spanning the gap.

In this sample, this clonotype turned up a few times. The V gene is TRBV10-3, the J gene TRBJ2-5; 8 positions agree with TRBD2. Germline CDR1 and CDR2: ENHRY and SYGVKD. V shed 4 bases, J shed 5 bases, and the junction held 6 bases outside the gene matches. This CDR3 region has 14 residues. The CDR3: CAISARGGGETQYF. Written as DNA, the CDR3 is TGTGCCATCAGTGCCCGGGGGGGAGGGGAGACCCAGTACTTC.

The CDR3 region has the DNA TGTGCCAGCAGCCCAAGACAGCCTTGGGAGAATGAGCAGTTCTTC. Translation: CASSPRQPWENEQFF. The chain links TRBV7-8 to TRBJ2-1; TRBD1 or TRBD2 may be the D gene (5 bases each). The germline CDR1 and CDR2 sequences are SGHVS and FQNEAQ. Trimming pared 5 bases from V and 7 bases from J, leaving 18 bases between. This CDR3 contains 15 residues. The full variable domain, in which reference TRBV7-8 and TRBJ2-1 provide the parts outside the CDR3, is GAGVSQSPRYKVAKRGQDVALRCDPISGHVSLFWYQQALGQGPEFLTYFQNEAQLDKSGLPSDRFFAERPEGSVSTLKIQRTQQEDSAVYLCASSPRQPWENEQFFGPGTRLTVL.

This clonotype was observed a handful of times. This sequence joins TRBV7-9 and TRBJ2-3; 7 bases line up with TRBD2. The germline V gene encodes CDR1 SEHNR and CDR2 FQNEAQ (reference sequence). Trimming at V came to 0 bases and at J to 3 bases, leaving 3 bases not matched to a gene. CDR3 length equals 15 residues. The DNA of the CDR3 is TGTGCCAGCAGCTTAGCTGCGGGAGCTACAGATACGCAGTATTTT. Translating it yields CASSLAAGATDTQYF. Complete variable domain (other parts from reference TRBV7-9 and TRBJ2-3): DTGVSQNPRHKITKRGQNVTFRCDPISEHNRLYWYRQTLGQGPEFLTYFQNEAQLEKSRLLSDRFSAERPKGSFSTLEIQRTEQGDSAMYLCASSLAAGATDTQYFGPGTRLTVL.

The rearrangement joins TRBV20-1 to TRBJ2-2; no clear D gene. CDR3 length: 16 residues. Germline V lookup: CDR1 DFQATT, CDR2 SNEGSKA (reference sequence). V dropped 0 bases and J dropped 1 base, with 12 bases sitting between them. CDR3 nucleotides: TGCAGTGCTAGAGATACGTCGGGTAGGAACACCGGGGAGCTGTTTTTT. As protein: CSARDTSGRNTGELFF.

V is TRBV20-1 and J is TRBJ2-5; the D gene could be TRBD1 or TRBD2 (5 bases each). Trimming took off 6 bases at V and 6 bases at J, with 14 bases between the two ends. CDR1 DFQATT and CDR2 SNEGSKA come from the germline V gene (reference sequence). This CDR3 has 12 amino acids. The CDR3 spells CSARDPRQTQYF. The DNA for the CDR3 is TGCAGTGCAAGGGACCCGCGGCAGACCCAGTACTTC.

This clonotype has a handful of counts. The CDR3 is CASSPGHVETQYF. The CDR3 DNA sequence: TGCGCCAGCAGCCCGGGTCACGTAGAGACCCAGTACTTC. This chain connects TRBV5-1 to TRBJ2-5; D unclear. The CDR3 covers 13 residues. CDR1 and CDR2 from the germline V gene are SGHRS and YFSETQ. Trimming left V 4 bases short and J 4 bases short, with 11 bases between.

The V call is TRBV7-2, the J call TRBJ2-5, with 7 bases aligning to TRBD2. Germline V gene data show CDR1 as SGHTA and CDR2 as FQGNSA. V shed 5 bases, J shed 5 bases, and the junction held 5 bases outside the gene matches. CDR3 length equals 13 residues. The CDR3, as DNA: TGTGCCAGCAGCCCAGGGACTATTGAGACCCAGTACTTC. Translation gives CASSPGTIETQYF.